A selection of T cell receptor beta chains follows, all from one sample in a study of CD8 T cells in Susac syndrome. MiXCR, applied by TCRdb to the immunoSEQ multiplex PCR reads, yields one record per CDR3 protein. The sample lists around 79,000 distinct CDR3 sequences; 94% were seen once. Sequencing was done on a sample of CD8+ T cells from PBMCs. Source of these receptors: a human donor with Susac syndrome. The CDR3 runs from the conserved cysteine through the conserved F or W. D genes are given only for firm matches. Size tells how often a clone was seen (once, few, many) or the class of an expanded clone, and some rows leave it out.

>TRBV10-3|-|TRBJ1-6|17|TRBD1
CAISETTGASYNSPLHF
TGTGCCATCAGTGAGACTACAGGGGCCTCCTATAATTCACCCCTCCACTTT
>TRBV24-1|-|TRBJ2-2|14|-
CATSDPTTTGELFF
TGTGCCACCAGTGATCCGACCACGACCGGGGAGCTGTTTTTT
>TRBV29-1|-|TRBJ2-2|15|TRBD2
CSVEVGTRFHGELFF
TGCAGCGTTGAAGTTGGGACTAGATTCCACGGGGAGCTGTTTTTT
>TRBV3-1|-|TRBJ1-5|15|-
CASSVGTRHHQPQHF
TGTGCCAGCAGCGTAGGCACTCGGCATCATCAGCCCCAGCATTTT
>TRBV6-2/TRBV6-3|-|TRBJ2-3|15|-
CASSLLGGGVDTQYF
TGTGCCAGCAGTCTCCTCGGGGGCGGAGTAGATACGCAGTATTTT
>TRBV6-5|-|TRBJ2-3|15|-
CASSYGLGLGDTQYF
TGTGCCAGCAGTTACGGCCTAGGGTTGGGCGATACGCAGTATTTT
>TRBV27|-|TRBJ2-7|13|TRBD1
CASSLDRGYEQYF
TGTGCCAGCAGTTTGGACAGGGGGTACGAGCAGTACTTC
>TRBV10-3|-|TRBJ2-7|13|-
CATQRPGSYEQYF
TGTGCCACCCAAAGGCCTGGAAGCTACGAGCAGTACTTC
>TRBV5-5|-|TRBJ2-1|12|-
CASSFLTDEQFF
TGTGCCAGCAGCTTTTTGACGGATGAGCAGTTCTTC
>TRBV11-2|-|TRBJ2-7|12|-
CASSPTVYEQYF
TGTGCCAGCAGCCCTACAGTTTACGAGCAGTACTTC
>TRBV24-1|once|TRBJ2-3|13|-
CATARGLTDTQYF
TGTGCCACCGCTAGGGGCCTCACAGATACGCAGTATTTT
>TRBV5-4|-|TRBJ2-2|14|-
CASMNPPGTGELFF
TGTGCCAGCATGAACCCCCCGGGGACCGGGGAGCTGTTTTTT
>TRBV15|-|TRBJ2-1|12|-
CATSREGNEQFF
TGTGCCACCAGCAGAGAGGGGAATGAGCAGTTCTTC
>TRBV4-1|-|TRBJ1-2|15|TRBD1
CASSHPTDRVYGYTF
TGCGCCAGCAGCCATCCGACCGACAGGGTCTATGGCTACACCTTC
>TRBV28|-|TRBJ1-6|16|-
CAVGEESGAINSPLHF
TGTGCCGTGGGGGAGGAGTCGGGGGCGATAAATTCACCCCTCCACTTT
>TRBV5-1|-|TRBJ2-5|13|-
CASSLMWEETQYF
TGCGCCAGCAGCTTGATGTGGGAAGAGACCCAGTACTTC
>TRBV7-2|-|TRBJ2-3|16|TRBD2
CASSPRLAGLPDTQYF
TGTGCCAGCAGCCCGCGACTAGCGGGGCTGCCAGATACGCAGTATTTT
>TRBV7-8|-|TRBJ2-1|12|TRBD2
CASSPGSSGQFF
TGTGCCAGCAGCCCAGGATCTAGCGGGCAGTTCTTC
>TRBV21-1|-|TRBJ2-5|18|-
CASSLPTKNHSVQETQYF
TGTGCCAGCAGTCTTCCAACCAAGAATCACTCCGTTCAAGAGACCCAGTACTTC
>TRBV2|-|TRBJ2-7|15|-
CASSDGIGSSYEQYF
TGTGCCAGCAGTGATGGTATCGGCAGTTCCTACGAGCAGTACTTC
>TRBV4-1|-|TRBJ1-1|15|TRBD1
CASSQGTGDFTEAFF
TGCGCCAGCAGCCAAGGAACAGGGGATTTCACTGAAGCTTTCTTT
>TRBV9|-|TRBJ2-4|13|TRBD1
CASSGRQGNIQYF
TGTGCCAGCAGCGGACGACAGGGAAACATTCAGTACTTC
>TRBV5-6|once|TRBJ1-1|16|TRBD1
CASSSRDRGPNTEAFF
TGTGCCAGCAGCTCCCGGGACAGGGGCCCTAACACTGAAGCTTTCTTT
>TRBV29-1|-|TRBJ2-3|14|-
CSVDTREGTDTQYF
TGCAGCGTTGATACCAGGGAGGGCACAGATACGCAGTATTTT
>TRBV12-3/TRBV12-4|-|TRBJ2-1|16|-
CASSSPLRLSYNEQFF
TGTGCCAGCAGTTCCCCACTGCGGCTCTCCTACAATGAGCAGTTCTTC
>TRBV12-3/TRBV12-4|-|TRBJ2-7|17|TRBD1
CASTVGTGYGASYEQYF
TGTGCCAGCACCGTCGGGACAGGGTATGGTGCGTCCTACGAGCAGTACTTC